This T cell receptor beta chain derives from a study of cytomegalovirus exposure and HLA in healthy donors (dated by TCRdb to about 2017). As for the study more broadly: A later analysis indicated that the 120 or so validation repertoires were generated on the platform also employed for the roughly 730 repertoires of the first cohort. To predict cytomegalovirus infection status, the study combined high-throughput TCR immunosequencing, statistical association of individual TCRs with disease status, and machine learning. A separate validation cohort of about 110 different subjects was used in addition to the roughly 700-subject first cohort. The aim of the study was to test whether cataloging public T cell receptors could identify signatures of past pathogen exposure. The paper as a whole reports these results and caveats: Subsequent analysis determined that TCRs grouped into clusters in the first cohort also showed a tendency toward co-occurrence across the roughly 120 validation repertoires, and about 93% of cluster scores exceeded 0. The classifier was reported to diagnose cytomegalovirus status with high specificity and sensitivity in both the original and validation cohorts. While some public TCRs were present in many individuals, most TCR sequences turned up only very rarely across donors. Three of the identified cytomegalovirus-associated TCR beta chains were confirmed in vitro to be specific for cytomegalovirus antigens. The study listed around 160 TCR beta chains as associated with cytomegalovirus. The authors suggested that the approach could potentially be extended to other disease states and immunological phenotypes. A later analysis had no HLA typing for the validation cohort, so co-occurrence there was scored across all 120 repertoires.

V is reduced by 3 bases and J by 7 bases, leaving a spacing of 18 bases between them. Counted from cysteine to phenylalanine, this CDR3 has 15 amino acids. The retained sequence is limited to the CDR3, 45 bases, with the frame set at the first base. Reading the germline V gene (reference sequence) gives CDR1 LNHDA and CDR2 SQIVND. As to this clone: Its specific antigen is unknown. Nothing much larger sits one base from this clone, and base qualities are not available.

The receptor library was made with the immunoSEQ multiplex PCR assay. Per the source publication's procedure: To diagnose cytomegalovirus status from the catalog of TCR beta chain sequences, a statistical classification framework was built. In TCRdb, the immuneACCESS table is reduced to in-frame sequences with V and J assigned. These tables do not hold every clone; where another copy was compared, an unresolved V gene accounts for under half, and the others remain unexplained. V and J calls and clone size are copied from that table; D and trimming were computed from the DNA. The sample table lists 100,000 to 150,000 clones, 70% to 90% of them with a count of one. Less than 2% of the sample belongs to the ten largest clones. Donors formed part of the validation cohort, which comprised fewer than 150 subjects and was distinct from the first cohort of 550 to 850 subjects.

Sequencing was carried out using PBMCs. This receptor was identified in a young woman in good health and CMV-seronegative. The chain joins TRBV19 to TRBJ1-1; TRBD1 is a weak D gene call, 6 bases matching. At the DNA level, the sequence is TGTGCCAGTAGTATGGTCCGGGGCAGGGGCAATGAAGCTTTCTTT. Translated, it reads CASSMVRGRGNEAFF.